This is a list of T cell receptor beta chains from one sample in a study of post-analysis software for immune sequencing data. TCRdb reprocessed the PCR reads with MiXCR, giving one entry per CDR3 protein. The sample gives more than 500,000 distinct CDR3 sequences, under 40% of which show up once; about 5.6% is in the top ten. Sequenced material: blood. The receptor source for this set is a girl aged 2-17 years with multiple sclerosis. The CDR3 runs from the conserved cysteine through the conserved F or W. The D gene is left open where the match is weak. Where a row states a size, it is once, few, many or the class of an expanded clone; other rows omit it.

V	D	size	J	CDR3	DNA
TRBV20-1	TRBD1	.	TRBJ1-6	CSAGDPRQGTFNSPLHF	TGCAGTGCTGGGGATCCAAGACAGGGGACATTTAATTCACCCCTCCACTTT
TRBV29-1	TRBD1	.	TRBJ2-5	CSVAAGQVTYQETQYF	TGCAGCGTTGCGGCGGGACAGGTCACGTACCAAGAGACCCAGTACTTC
TRBV4-1	.	.	TRBJ1-1	CASSHLAQGDTEAFF	TGCGCCAGCAGCCACCTAGCGCAGGGAGACACTGAAGCTTTCTTT
TRBV4-1	.	.	TRBJ1-2	CASSQLYNYGYTF	TGCGCCAGCAGCCAACTCTATAACTATGGCTACACCTTC
TRBV6-5	.	few	TRBJ2-5	CASSYEVGVHQETQYF	TGTGCCAGCAGTTACGAGGTGGGGGTACACCAAGAGACCCAGTACTTC
TRBV5-1	TRBD2	.	TRBJ2-1	CASSPSGGILNEQFF	TGCGCCAGCAGCCCCAGCGGGGGGATTCTCAATGAGCAGTTCTTC
TRBV3-1	TRBD1	.	TRBJ2-5	CASSPTNRGSETQYF	TGTGCCAGCAGCCCCACAAACAGGGGGAGCGAGACCCAGTACTTC
TRBV15	.	few	TRBJ2-3	CATSRDGQKSTDTQYF	TGTGCCACCAGCAGAGATGGTCAGAAAAGCACAGATACGCAGTATTTT
TRBV29-1	.	few	TRBJ2-5	CSVELETLWETQYF	TGCAGCGTTGAACTGGAAACCCTGTGGGAGACCCAGTACTTC
TRBV10-3	.	few	TRBJ2-6	CAINGGPGANVLTF	TGTGCCATCAATGGAGGCCCTGGGGCCAACGTCCTGACTTTC
TRBV9	TRBD1	.	TRBJ2-5	CASSEGQGSETQYF	TGTGCCAGCAGCGAGGGACAGGGCTCGGAGACCCAGTACTTC
TRBV5-1	.	.	TRBJ1-2	CASSLDPGSYGYTF	TGCGCCAGCAGCTTGGACCCGGGATCCTATGGCTACACCTTC
TRBV2	TRBD1	.	TRBJ1-5	CASSRDEGANQPQHF	TGTGCCAGCAGTCGAGACGAGGGGGCGAATCAGCCCCAGCATTTT
TRBV6-1	.	.	TRBJ2-7	CASETGGIYEQYF	TGTGCCAGCGAGACAGGCGGGATCTACGAGCAGTACTTC
TRBV11-2	.	few	TRBJ1-2	CASSFGEIAGYTF	TGTGCCAGCAGCTTCGGGGAAATAGCTGGCTACACCTTC
TRBV11-3	TRBD2	.	TRBJ2-1	CASSLGSWTSGFYNEQFF	TGTGCCAGCAGCTTAGGTTCTTGGACTAGCGGGTTCTACAATGAGCAGTTCTTC
TRBV5-1	.	.	TRBJ2-1	CASPFPLCSYNEQFF	TGCGCCAGCCCCTTCCCACTGTGCTCCTACAATGAGCAGTTCTTC
TRBV6-6	.	.	TRBJ1-2	CASTQIVGDGYTF	TGTGCCAGCACCCAGATCGTGGGAGATGGCTACACCTTC
TRBV5-1	TRBD1	.	TRBJ1-4	CASSPRTGLATNEKLFF	TGCGCCAGCAGCCCGCGGACAGGGCTAGCAACTAATGAAAAACTGTTTTTT
TRBV5-1	.	.	TRBJ1-2	CASSLGGAGGYTF	TGTGCCAGCAGCTTAGGGGGTGCCGGGGGCTACACCTTC
TRBV5-1	.	many	TRBJ1-4	CASSLGNEKLFF	TGCGCCAGCAGCTTGGGGAATGAAAAACTGTTTTTT
TRBV2	.	.	TRBJ1-2	CASSTLTPSGGSYGYTF	TGTGCCAGCAGCACTTTAACGCCGTCGGGGGGGAGCTATGGCTACACCTTC
TRBV24-1	.	.	TRBJ2-5	CATSDTRDGKETQYF	TGTGCCACCAGTGATACCCGGGACGGAAAAGAGACCCAGTACTTC
TRBV3-1	.	.	TRBJ2-7	CASSQVDGFEQYF	TGTGCCAGCAGCCAAGTAGACGGGTTCGAGCAGTACTTC
TRBV29-1	.	few	TRBJ1-1	CSVSIQGLNTEAFF	TGCAGCGTTTCTATCCAAGGACTGAACACTGAAGCTTTCTTT
TRBV20-1	.	few	TRBJ2-5	CSARDLRETQYF	TGCAGTGCTAGAGATCTTAGGGAGACCCAGTACTTC
TRBV6-1	.	.	TRBJ1-2	CANSIGTFGGYTF	TGTGCCAACTCAATTGGAACATTTGGTGGCTACACCTTC
TRBV5-1	.	few	TRBJ2-7	CASSLSGRLEQYF	TGCGCCAGCAGCCTATCCGGGCGTCTGGAGCAGTACTTC
TRBV10-3	TRBD1	.	TRBJ1-1	CASKDRGVPTRSNTEAFF	TGTGCCAGTAAGGACAGGGGTGTGCCTACCCGCTCGAACACTGAAGCTTTCTTT